This TCR beta chain was sequenced in a study of cytomegalovirus exposure and HLA in healthy donors. Study-wide results and limits: Among TCR sequences, most were rare, though some public TCRs appeared in many donors. Among TCR beta chains, those listed as cytomegalovirus-associated numbered some 160. The classifier, whose performance was assessed in both the original and validation cohorts, reportedly diagnosed cytomegalovirus status with high specificity and sensitivity. Subsequent analysis showed first-cohort TCR clusters tending to co-occur in some 120 validation repertoires.

This CDR3 has 11 amino acids. The germline V gene has CDR1 SNHLY and CDR2 FYNNEI. The ends were cut back, 6 bases at V and 6 bases at J, with 7 bases in the middle. As concerns this clone: What it recognizes is unknown.

Sequencing used immunoSEQ multiplex PCR; TCRdb keeps in-frame clones, though not all of them. This sample has 120,000 to 150,000 clones, with about nine tenths found just once. V and J are TRBV2 and TRBJ2-3; maybe TRBD1 (5 bases). Sequences were obtained from PBMCs. The sequence was obtained from a man between 18 and 35 years old in good health and CMV-seronegative. CDR3 loop: CASRGLDTQYF. CDR3 in DNA: TGTGCCAGCAGGGGGCTGGATACGCAGTATTTT.